The source of this T cell receptor beta chain is a study of cytomegalovirus exposure and HLA in healthy donors. Per the germline V gene, CDR1 is SGHRS and CDR2 is YFSETQ. Trimming removed 2 bases at V and 4 bases at J, with 18 bases between. The CDR3 runs 16 residues. Using immunoSEQ multiplex PCR, the repertoire was profiled, and TCRdb retains in-frame clones only, with some absent. Of tens of thousands of clones in the sample, about 92% are singletons; the top ten hold approximately 0.7%. Sequencing was done on a sample of PBMCs. The chain is built from TRBV5-1 and TRBJ2-5; D not resolved. This TCR derives from a man between 18 and 35 years old in good health and CMV-seronegative. The CDR3 region is CASSFNFLAPGETQYF. CDR3 coding DNA: TGCGCCAGCAGCTTTAACTTCCTCGCCCCAGGAGAGACCCAGTACTTC.